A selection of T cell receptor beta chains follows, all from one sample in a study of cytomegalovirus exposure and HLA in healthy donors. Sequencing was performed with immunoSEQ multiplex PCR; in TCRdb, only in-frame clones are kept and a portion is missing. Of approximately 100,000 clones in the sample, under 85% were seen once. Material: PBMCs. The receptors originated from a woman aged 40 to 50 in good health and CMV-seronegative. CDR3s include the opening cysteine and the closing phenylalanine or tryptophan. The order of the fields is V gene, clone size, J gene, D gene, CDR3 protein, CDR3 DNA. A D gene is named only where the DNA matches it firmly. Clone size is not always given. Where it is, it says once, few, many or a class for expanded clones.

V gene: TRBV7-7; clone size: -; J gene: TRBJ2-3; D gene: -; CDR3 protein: CASSSGTDTQYF; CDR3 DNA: TGTGCTAGCAGCTCCGGCACAGATACGCAGTATTTT
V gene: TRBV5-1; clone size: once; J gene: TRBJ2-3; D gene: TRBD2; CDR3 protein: CASSWGTSGTDTQYF; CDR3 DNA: TGCGCCAGCAGCTGGGGGACTAGCGGCACAGATACGCAGTATTTT
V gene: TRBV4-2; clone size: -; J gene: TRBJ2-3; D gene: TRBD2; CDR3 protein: CASSQDRTGGLYTQYF; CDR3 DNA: TGTGCCAGCAGCCAAGATCGGACGGGGGGGCTCTATACGCAGTATTTT
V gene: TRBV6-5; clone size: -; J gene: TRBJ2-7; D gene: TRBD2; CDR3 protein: CASSLGSGRAYEQYF; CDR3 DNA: TGTGCCAGCAGTTTGGGTAGCGGGAGGGCATACGAGCAGTACTTC
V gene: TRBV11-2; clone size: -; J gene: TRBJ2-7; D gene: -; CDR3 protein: CASSLERLVNHEQYF; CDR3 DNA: TGTGCCAGCAGCTTAGAAAGACTAGTTAACCACGAGCAGTACTTC
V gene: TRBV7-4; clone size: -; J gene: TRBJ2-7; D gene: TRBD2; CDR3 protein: CASSTSTSGEPTIEQYF; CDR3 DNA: TGTGCCAGCAGCACCTCGACTAGCGGGGAGCCTACGATTGAGCAGTACTTC
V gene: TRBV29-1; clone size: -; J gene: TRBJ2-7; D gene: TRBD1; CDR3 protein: CSGGQGSYEQYF; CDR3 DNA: TGCAGCGGCGGACAGGGTTCCTACGAGCAGTACTTC
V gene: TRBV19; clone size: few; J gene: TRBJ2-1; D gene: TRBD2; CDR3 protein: CASSVLGGMYNEQFF; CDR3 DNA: TGTGCCAGTAGTGTCCTCGGGGGGATGTACAATGAGCAGTTCTTC
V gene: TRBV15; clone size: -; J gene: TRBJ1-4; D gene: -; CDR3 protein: CATSRGQVNEKLFF; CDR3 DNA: TGTGCCACCAGCAGAGGACAGGTTAATGAAAAACTGTTTTTT
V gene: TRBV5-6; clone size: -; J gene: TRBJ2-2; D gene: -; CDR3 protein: CASSLFRLGTGELFF; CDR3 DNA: TGTGCCAGCAGCTTGTTCAGGTTGGGCACCGGGGAGCTGTTTTTT